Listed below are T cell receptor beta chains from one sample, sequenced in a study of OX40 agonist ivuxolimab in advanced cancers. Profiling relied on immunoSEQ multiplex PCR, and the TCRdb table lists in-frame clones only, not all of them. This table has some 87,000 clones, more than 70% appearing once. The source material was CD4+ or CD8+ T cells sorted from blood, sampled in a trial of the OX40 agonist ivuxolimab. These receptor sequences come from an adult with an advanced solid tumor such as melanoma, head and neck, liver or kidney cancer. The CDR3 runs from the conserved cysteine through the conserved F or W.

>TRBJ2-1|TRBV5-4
CASSLIGRGLIHNEQFF
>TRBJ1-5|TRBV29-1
CSVSAESNQPQHF
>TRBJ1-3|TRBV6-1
CASSVARGGNTIYF
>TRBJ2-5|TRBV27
CASSSPGRGRLAETQYF
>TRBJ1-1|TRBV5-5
CASSSRLLANTEAFF
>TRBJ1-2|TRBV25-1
CASSEQTYGYTF
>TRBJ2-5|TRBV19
CASSMVPGLYQTQYF
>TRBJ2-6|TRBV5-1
CASSSDSGANVLTF
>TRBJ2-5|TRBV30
CAWNIGQGGKTQYF
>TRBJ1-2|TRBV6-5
CASSSGGTGGYTF
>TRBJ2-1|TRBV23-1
CASSQTDRPLYNEQFF
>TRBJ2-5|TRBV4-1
CASSQTGREETQYF
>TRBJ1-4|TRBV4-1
CASSQQVNEKLFF
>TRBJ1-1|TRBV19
CASSTRDSLSNTEAFF
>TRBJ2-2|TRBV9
CASSADVLINTGELFF
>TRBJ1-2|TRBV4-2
CASSQSDRGDGYTF
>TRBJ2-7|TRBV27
CASSLKGTSSYEQYF
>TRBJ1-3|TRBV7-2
CASSFGRTRSGNTIYF
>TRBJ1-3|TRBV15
CATSRDLFGASDTIYF
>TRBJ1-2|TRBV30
CAWSVLGGYGYTF
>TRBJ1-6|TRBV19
CASSITPFRDDNSPLHF
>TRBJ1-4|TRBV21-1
CASKGQVVEKLFF
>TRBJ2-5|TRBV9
CASSVGGSVFGTQYF
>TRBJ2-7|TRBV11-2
CASSSRLAGVLIRDEQYF
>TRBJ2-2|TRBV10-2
CASSGRTGGTGELFF